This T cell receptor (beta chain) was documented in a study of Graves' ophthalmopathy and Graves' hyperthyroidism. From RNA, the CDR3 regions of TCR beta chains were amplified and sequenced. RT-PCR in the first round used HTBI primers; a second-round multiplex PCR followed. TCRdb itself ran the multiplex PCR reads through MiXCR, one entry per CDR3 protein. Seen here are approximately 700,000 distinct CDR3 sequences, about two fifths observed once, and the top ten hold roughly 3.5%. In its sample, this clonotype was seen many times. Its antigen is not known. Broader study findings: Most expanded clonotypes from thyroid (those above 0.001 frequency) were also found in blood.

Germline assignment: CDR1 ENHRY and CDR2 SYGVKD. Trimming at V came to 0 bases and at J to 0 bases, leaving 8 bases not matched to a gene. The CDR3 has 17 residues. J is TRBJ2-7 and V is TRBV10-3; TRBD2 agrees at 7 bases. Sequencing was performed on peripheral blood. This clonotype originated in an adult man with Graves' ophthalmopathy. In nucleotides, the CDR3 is TGTGCCATCAGTGAGTCTATCGGGGGGTCGAGCTCCTACGAGCAGTACTTC. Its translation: CAISESIGGSSSYEQYF.